A selection of T cell receptor beta chains follows, all from one sample in a study of blood T cells in healthy people across ages. From the 5' RACE reads, TCRdb called clonotypes with MiXCR, one entry per CDR3 protein. Found here are about 750,000 distinct CDR3 sequences, about 48% of them singletons; the top ten hold about 42%. Sequencing was carried out using blood. These TCRs come from an older man in good health. Both conserved end residues are part of each CDR3. Each record gives: clone size, D gene, V gene, J gene, CDR3 protein, CDR3 DNA. The D gene is left open where the match is weak. A row's size may be missing; if present it is once, few, many or a size class.

>NA|TRBD2|TRBV4-1|TRBJ2-5
CASSQDGPGGLLETQYF
TGCGCCAGCAGCCAAGATGGGCCGGGAGGGCTCTTAGAGACCCAGTACTTC
>few|NA|TRBV12-5|TRBJ2-1
CASGLVSGPGSYNEQFF
TGTGCTAGTGGTTTGGTATCCGGGCCCGGCTCCTACAATGAGCAGTTCTTC
>NA|NA|TRBV27|TRBJ2-3
CASSVRGYAYF
TGTGCCAGCAGTGTCAGGGGATACGCGTATTTT
>NA|TRBD1|TRBV6-5|TRBJ1-2
CASGTGRLYGYTF
TGTGCCAGCGGGACAGGGAGATTGTATGGCTACACCTTC
>NA|TRBD2|TRBV5-6|TRBJ2-5
CASSFRYSGLQETQYF
TGTGCCAGCAGCTTCAGGTATAGCGGGTTACAAGAGACCCAGTACTTC
>NA|NA|TRBV20-1|TRBJ2-6
CSASGGLERTGANVLTF
TGCAGTGCTAGTGGCGGATTAGAACGTACTGGGGCCAACGTCCTGACTTTC
>NA|NA|TRBV20-1|TRBJ2-2
CSASLTGVTGELFF
TGCAGTGCTAGCCTTACAGGAGTTACCGGGGAGCTGTTTTTT
>few|TRBD2|TRBV27|TRBJ2-5
CASSSTGTSRQETQYF
TGTGCCAGCAGCAGTACCGGGACTAGCAGACAAGAGACCCAGTACTTC
>NA|NA|TRBV11-2|TRBJ1-2
CASSPGITNYGYTF
TGTGCCAGCAGCCCCGGGATAACTAACTATGGCTACACCTTC
>NA|NA|TRBV9|TRBJ1-6
CASSVRGGGSPLHF
TGTGCCAGCAGCGTGAGGGGTGGGGGATCACCCCTCCACTTT
>NA|NA|TRBV7-2|TRBJ1-6
CASSLVSRLINSPLHF
TGTGCCAGCAGCTTAGTTAGTCGGTTGATTAATTCACCCCTCCACTTT
>NA|NA|TRBV11-2|TRBJ2-7
CASSPRLGGSYEQYF
TGTGCCAGCAGCCCCAGACTAGGCGGGTCCTACGAGCAGTACTTC
>NA|NA|TRBV7-2|TRBJ1-1
CASSPARTVNTEAFF
TGTGCCAGCAGCCCGGCCCGCACAGTGAACACTGAAGCTTTCTTT
>few|TRBD1|TRBV7-2|TRBJ2-1
CASSPRQGRDEQFF
TGTGCCAGCAGCCCAAGACAGGGCCGGGATGAGCAGTTCTTC
>NA|TRBD1|TRBV4-1|TRBJ2-3
CASSLFSPGQGAHTDTQYF
TGCGCCAGCAGCTTGTTTTCCCCGGGACAGGGGGCGCATACAGATACGCAGTATTTT
>NA|NA|TRBV24-1|TRBJ2-1
CATGLRGEQFF
TGTGCCACCGGTCTGAGGGGTGAGCAGTTCTTC
>NA|NA|TRBV2|TRBJ2-6
CASSTMGLGANVLTF
TGTGCCAGCAGTACCATGGGACTTGGGGCCAACGTCCTGACTTTC
>NA|TRBD2|TRBV12-3/TRBV12-4|TRBJ2-7
CASSPGLAGVAYEQYF
TGTGCCAGCAGCCCGGGACTAGCGGGAGTCGCCTACGAGCAGTACTTC
>once|TRBD2|TRBV28|TRBJ2-7
CASSLSLTSGVAYEQYF
TGTGCCAGCAGTTTATCCCTGACTAGCGGGGTAGCCTACGAGCAGTACTTC
>NA|TRBD2|TRBV3-1|TRBJ2-7
CASSHSGSPHEQYF
TGTGCCAGCAGCCATAGCGGGAGCCCCCACGAGCAGTACTTC
>NA|NA|TRBV28|TRBJ1-5
CASSSPAGLSNQPQHF
TGTGCCAGCAGTTCCCCGGCGGGCCTCAGCAATCAGCCCCAGCATTTT
>few|TRBD2|TRBV5-1|TRBJ2-5
CASSLVSSGRIEQETQYF
TGCGCCAGCAGCTTGGTGTCCAGCGGGAGGATCGAGCAAGAGACCCAGTACTTC
>many|NA|TRBV27|TRBJ1-1
CASSFLGTEAFF
TGTGCCAGCAGTTTTCTAGGGACTGAAGCTTTCTTT
>NA|TRBD2|TRBV9|TRBJ2-3
CASSVWGGLDTQYF
TGTGCCAGCAGCGTATGGGGGGGACTGGATACGCAGTATTTT
>NA|TRBD2|TRBV6-6|TRBJ2-7
CASSYDSGNSYEQYF
TGTGCCAGCAGTTACGATAGCGGGAACTCCTACGAGCAGTACTTC
>NA|NA|TRBV10-3|TRBJ2-6
CAISVTKLGANVLTF
TGTGCCATCAGTGTGACCAAACTGGGGGCCAACGTCCTGACTTTC
>NA|TRBD2|TRBV20-1|TRBJ2-5
CSASNPGTSTETQYF
TGCAGTGCTAGCAACCCCGGGACTAGTACAGAGACCCAGTACTTC
>NA|NA|TRBV7-9|TRBJ1-1
CASTAGTGMNTEAFF
TGTGCCAGCACTGCCGGGACGGGAATGAACACTGAAGCTTTCTTT
>NA|NA|TRBV5-5|TRBJ2-3
CASSLEEGRTDTQYF
TGTGCCAGCAGCCTTGAAGAGGGGAGGACAGATACGCAGTATTTT
>NA|NA|TRBV24-1|TRBJ1-5
CATSEGDERDLGSNQPQHF
TGTGCCACCAGTGAAGGCGACGAGAGGGACCTTGGGAGCAATCAGCCCCAGCATTTT
>few|NA|TRBV6-5|TRBJ2-7
CASSYSDDSYEQYF
TGTGCCAGCAGTTACTCGGATGACAGCTACGAGCAGTACTTC
>few|NA|TRBV24-1|TRBJ2-7
CATSDSSYEQYF
TGTGCCACCAGTGATTCCAGCTACGAGCAGTACTTC
>NA|TRBD1|TRBV2|TRBJ1-1
CASRPDRGNTEAFF
TGTGCCAGCAGACCCGACAGGGGGAACACTGAAGCTTTCTTT
>NA|NA|TRBV20-1|TRBJ2-7
CSARDETRASYEQYF
TGCAGTGCTAGAGACGAGACTAGGGCAAGCTACGAGCAGTACTTC
>NA|NA|TRBV6-5|TRBJ2-6
CASSYRPGRNSGANVLTF
TGTGCCAGCAGTTATCGCCCGGGACGTAACTCTGGGGCCAACGTCCTGACTTTC
>NA|TRBD1|TRBV29-1|TRBJ2-1
CSVEDLDRVNNEQFF
TGCAGCGTTGAAGATCTCGACAGGGTAAACAATGAGCAGTTCTTC
>NA|TRBD2|TRBV20-1|TRBJ2-7
CSARDLDTSGTYEQYF
TGCAGTGCTAGAGATCTTGACACTAGCGGGACATACGAGCAGTACTTC
>NA|NA|TRBV4-2|TRBJ2-7
CASSQVPGTDTYEQYF
TGTGCCAGCAGCCAAGTCCCCGGGACGGATACCTACGAGCAGTACTTC
>NA|NA|TRBV10-3|TRBJ2-1
CAISEGEYNEQFF
TGTGCCATCAGTGAGGGGGAATACAATGAGCAGTTCTTC
>NA|NA|TRBV20-1|TRBJ2-3
CSATPWGEDTDTQYF
TGCAGTGCTACCCCATGGGGGGAGGACACAGATACGCAGTATTTT
>NA|TRBD1|TRBV12-3/TRBV12-4|TRBJ1-2
CASRPGGEGYGYTF
TGTGCCAGCAGGCCAGGGGGGGAAGGCTATGGCTACACCTTC
>few|NA|TRBV6-5|TRBJ1-6
CASSYSTGGSGSPLHF
TGTGCCAGCAGTTACTCGACCGGGGGGTCAGGTTCACCCCTCCACTTT
>few|NA|TRBV3-1|TRBJ1-2
CASSQELARARGGNYGYTF
TGTGCCAGCAGCCAAGAGCTTGCCCGGGCCCGAGGAGGTAACTATGGCTACACCTTC
>NA|NA|TRBV2|TRBJ1-1
CASSAYLTRVGGENTEAFF
TGTGCCAGCAGTGCATACTTAACGAGGGTGGGGGGTGAGAACACTGAAGCTTTCTTT
>NA|NA|TRBV20-1|TRBJ1-5
CSARDSGVGSQPQHF
TGCAGTGCTAGAGATTCGGGGGTGGGGAGTCAGCCCCAGCATTTT
>once|NA|TRBV20-1|TRBJ1-2
CSARVPTGTNYGYTF
TGCAGTGCTAGAGTCCCGACCGGGACTAACTATGGCTACACCTTC
>NA|TRBD2|TRBV4-1|TRBJ2-7
CASSPDWTSGAYEQYF
TGCGCCAGCAGCCCAGATTGGACTAGCGGAGCCTACGAGCAGTACTTC
>NA|TRBD1|TRBV5-1|TRBJ2-7
CASSLLIGQDYEQYF
TGCGCCAGCAGCTTGCTTATTGGACAGGATTACGAGCAGTACTTC
>NA|NA|TRBV29-1|TRBJ2-5
CSVGPYNEQYF
TGCAGCGTCGGCCCCTACAATGAGCAGTACTTC
>NA|TRBD2|TRBV20-1|TRBJ2-1
CSAPLAGGPLEQFF
TGCAGTGCTCCACTAGCGGGAGGGCCTCTTGAGCAGTTCTTC
>NA|NA|TRBV7-9|TRBJ1-2
CASSLGALGYGYTF
TGTGCCAGCAGCTTAGGGGCACTAGGCTATGGCTACACCTTC
>few|TRBD2|TRBV7-8|TRBJ2-5
CASSLEGLVGETQYF
TGTGCTAGCAGCTTAGAGGGACTAGTGGGGGAGACCCAGTACTTC
>NA|TRBD2|TRBV6-1|TRBJ2-7
CASRGTSGLTYEQYF
TGTGCCAGCAGGGGGACTAGCGGGCTAACCTACGAGCAGTACTTC